Following are 9 T cell receptor beta chains from one sample sequenced in a study of human T cells and chemical hapten exposure. Regarding time point: patch test 3, about 24 weeks after DPC sensitization. Treatment described: therapeutic diphenylcyclopropenone sensitization with weekly scalp DPC. TCRdb recomputed calls from the RACE reads with MiXCR, one row per CDR3 protein. The table has 95,000 to 150,000 distinct CDR3 sequences, about 11% seen once. Material: whole blood, obtained in connection with sensitization to the hapten diphenylcyclopropenone (DPC). Receptors originate from a woman between 50 and 59 years old with alopecia areata. Some clones in this sample may be carry-over from other donors' samples.

This clonotype showed up just a few times. The rearrangement joins TRBV5-1 to TRBJ1-3; 9 positions match TRBD1. V shed 4 bases and J 0 bases; nucleotides not matched to a gene: 8. CDR1 and CDR2 (germline): SGHRS, YFSETQ. CDR3 length: 17 residues. The chain's CDR3 is CASSLRTGASSGNTIYF. CDR3 nucleotides: TGCGCCAGCAGCCTTCGGACAGGGGCGAGCTCTGGAAACACCATATATTTT.

This clonotype has at least ten counts. The chain has TRBV20-1 and TRBJ1-5; weak D call: TRBD1 (6 bases). The CDR3 has 13 amino acids. The germline gives CDR1 DFQATT, CDR2 SNEGSKA (reference sequence). V was pared by 3 bases and J by 4 bases, with 10 bases between. The CDR3 region has the DNA TGCAGTGCTAGGACGGGACATAATCAGCCCCAGCATTTT. Its translation is CSARTGHNQPQHF.

Ten or more counts support this clonotype. The chain employs TRBV29-1 and TRBJ2-7, with D tentatively TRBD2 (6 bases). The CDR3 runs 14 residues. V was pared by 2 bases and J by 6 bases, with 17 bases between. Germline lookup yields CDR1 SQVTM and CDR2 ANQGSEA. CDR3 coding DNA: TGCAGCGTTGAAAGTGGGCGGAGGGGAGGCGAGCAGTACTTC. Its protein product is CSVESGRRGGEQYF.

This clonotype was picked up a small number of times. This rearrangement joins TRBV7-2 to TRBJ2-2; D may be TRBD2 (5 bases). The V gene's germline CDR1 is SGHTA and CDR2 FQGNSA. CDR3 length equals 14 residues. The V end was cut by 5 bases, the J end by 2 bases, with 9 bases between. The CDR3 reads CASSPGTNTGELFF. The CDR3, as DNA: TGTGCCAGCAGCCCGGGAACCAACACCGGGGAGCTGTTTTTT.

This clonotype appeared a few times. The chain has TRBV5-1 and TRBJ2-5; 11 positions agree with TRBD1. Trimming took 4 bases from V and 4 from J; bases not matched to a gene: 6. CDR1 and CDR2 from the germline V gene are SGHRS and YFSETQ. This CDR3 has 15 residues. DNA of the CDR3: TGCGCCAGCAGCCGTCCGGGACAGGGGGTAGAGACCCAGTACTTC. Translation: CASSRPGQGVETQYF.

Many counts were recorded for this clonotype. This rearrangement joins TRBV4-1 to TRBJ2-4; D gene uncertain. CDR1 and CDR2 (germline): MGHRA, YSYEKL. This CDR3 region has 15 residues. Trimming stripped 1 base from V and 0 bases from J, with 7 bases between. The CDR3 DNA is TGCGCCAGCAGCCAAGGAGGCGGAGCCAAAAACATTCAGTACTTC. Protein: CASSQGGGAKNIQYF.

This clonotype was counted a few times. The chain links TRBV9 to TRBJ2-7; no reliable D call. This CDR3 contains 13 residues. Germline V gene sequence: CDR1 SGDLS, CDR2 YYNGEE. Trimming cost V 4 bases and J 7 bases, with 15 bases left between them. The CDR3 coding sequence is TGTGCCAGCAGCCCTCGGGCCGTCTCAGAGCAGTACTTC. It encodes CASSPRAVSEQYF.

This clonotype appeared many times. The J gene is TRBJ1-5, the V gene TRBV6-6, with TRBD1 as a possible D gene (5 bases). Germline CDR1 reads MNHNY; CDR2 reads SVGAGI (reference sequence). The CDR3 contains 14 residues. V lost 7 bases and J 2 bases, leaving 12 bases between the germline ends. The CDR3, as DNA: TGTGCCAGCAACGAACTACAGGGCAATCAGCCCCAGCATTTT. Translated, it gives CASNELQGNQPQHF.

This clonotype was seen at least ten times. The J gene is TRBJ2-1, the V gene TRBV6-2 or TRBV6-3; maybe TRBD2 (6 bases). The V gene's germline CDR1 is MNHEY and CDR2 SVGEGT. The CDR3 sequence is 14 residues long. Trimming took off 7 bases at V and 4 bases at J, with 14 bases between the two ends. CDR3 in amino acids: CASTGTGVYNEQFF. DNA for the CDR3: TGTGCCAGCACGGGGACTGGGGTATACAATGAGCAGTTCTTC.